This is a list of T cell receptor beta chains from one sample in a study of cytomegalovirus exposure and HLA in healthy donors. Sequencing used immunoSEQ multiplex PCR; TCRdb keeps in-frame clones, though not all of them. This table holds 150,000 to 200,000 clones, around three quarters found once. The sample consisted of PBMCs. The receptors originated from a woman in her 30s in good health and CMV-seronegative. CDR3s include the opening cysteine and the closing phenylalanine or tryptophan. The D gene is left open where the match is weak. Clone size is given for some rows only: seen once, a few or many times, or a class if the clone is expanded.

j_call | v_call | d_call | clone_size | cdr3_aa | cdr3_nt
TRBJ1-5 | TRBV19 | TRBD1 | few | CASSIVAGGSNQPQHF | TGTGCCAGTAGTATAGTGGCAGGGGGAAGCAATCAGCCCCAGCATTTT
TRBJ2-4 | TRBV7-9 | . | few | CASSLRQGGNIQYF | TGTGCCAGCAGCTTACGACAGGGAGGAAACATTCAGTACTTC
TRBJ1-3 | TRBV18 | . | . | CASSPLPRIQGSGNTIYF | TGTGCCAGCTCACCACTCCCGCGAATACAGGGCTCTGGAAACACCATATATTTT
TRBJ2-3 | TRBV4-1 | TRBD2 | . | CASSHFLGLAGDTDTQYF | TGCGCCAGCAGCCACTTTCTTGGACTAGCGGGGGACACAGATACGCAGTATTTT
TRBJ2-3 | TRBV27 | . | . | CASSLGGLADTQYF | TGTGCCAGCAGTTTAGGAGGGTTGGCAGATACGCAGTATTTT
TRBJ1-2 | TRBV4-1 | . | . | CASSQESHWGYTF | TGCGCCAGCAGCCAAGAAAGCCACTGGGGCTACACCTTC
TRBJ1-1 | TRBV5-4 | . | . | CASSLGPGLNTEAFF | TGTGCCAGCAGCTTGGGCCCCGGGTTGAACACTGAAGCTTTCTTT
TRBJ2-5 | TRBV7-3 | TRBD1 | . | CASSSGTGYQETQYF | TGTGCCAGCAGCTCGGGGACAGGGTACCAAGAGACCCAGTACTTC
TRBJ1-1 | TRBV4-1 | . | . | CASSQVFDFTEAFF | TGCGCCAGCAGCCAAGTTTTCGACTTCACTGAAGCTTTCTTT
TRBJ2-6 | TRBV11-2 | . | . | CASSLSLLAGANVLTF | TGTGCCAGCAGCCTTAGCCTCCTCGCTGGTGCCAACGTCCTGACTTTC
TRBJ2-7 | TRBV9 | . | . | CASSPSTGEMYEQYF | TGTGCCAGCAGCCCATCAACCGGTGAGATGTACGAGCAGTACTTC
TRBJ1-1 | TRBV2 | . | . | CASSLLNTEAFF | TGTGCCAGCAGTCTCTTGAACACTGAAGCTTTCTTT
TRBJ2-3 | TRBV14 | . | . | CASSQEDSPVHTQYF | TGTGCCAGCAGCCAAGAAGATAGTCCGGTCCATACGCAGTATTTT
TRBJ1-5 | TRBV2 | . | . | CASSVRLDQPQHF | TGTGCCAGCAGTGTCAGATTGGATCAGCCCCAGCATTTT
TRBJ1-6 | TRBV2 | . | . | CASRLTVFSPLHF | TGTGCCAGCAGGCTTACGGTATTCTCACCCCTCCACTTT
TRBJ1-1 | TRBV5-1 | TRBD1 | . | CASSLATGGLSEAFF | TGCGCCAGCAGCTTGGCCACAGGGGGCTTATCTGAAGCTTTCTTT
TRBJ1-2 | TRBV2 | TRBD1 | few | CASSDRGSYGYTF | TGTGCCAGCTCAGACAGGGGGTCCTATGGCTACACCTTC
TRBJ1-2 | TRBV19 | . | . | CATSQGFYGYTF | TGTGCCACTTCACAGGGTTTCTATGGCTACACCTTC
TRBJ1-6 | TRBV7-9 | . | . | CASSGDAGGSPLHF | TGTGCCAGTAGCGGGGACGCGGGGGGATCACCCCTCCACTTT
TRBJ2-2 | TRBV7-7 | TRBD1 | . | CASSTYRGTGELFF | TGTGCCAGCAGCACCTACAGGGGCACCGGGGAGCTGTTTTTT
TRBJ1-3 | TRBV30 | TRBD1 | . | CAWVGRDRGSGNTIYF | TGTGCCTGGGTTGGGAGAGACAGGGGCTCTGGAAACACCATATATTTT
TRBJ1-3 | TRBV5-6 | . | few | CASSLHQGSGNTIYF | TGTGCCAGCAGCTTACATCAGGGGTCTGGAAACACCATATATTTT
TRBJ2-3 | TRBV9 | TRBD2 | . | CASSVGASGSGTDTQYF | TGTGCCAGCAGCGTAGGGGCTAGCGGGAGTGGGACAGATACGCAGTATTTT
TRBJ1-2 | TRBV6-5 | TRBD1 | once | CASSYLPDRSNGYTF | TGTGCCAGCAGTTATCTCCCGGACAGGTCAAATGGCTACACCTTC
TRBJ2-2 | TRBV9 | . | . | CASSVGPGRDWAAVF | TGTGCCAGCAGCGTAGGTCCCGGCAGGGACTGGGCGGCGGTTTTT
TRBJ1-6 | TRBV5-6 | . | . | CASSLGNLEGSPLHF | TGTGCCAGCAGCTTGGGGAATTTGGAGGGTTCACCCCTCCACTTT
TRBJ2-4 | TRBV27 | TRBD1 | once | CASSIGQGNIQYF | TGTGCCAGCAGTATAGGACAGGGAAACATTCAGTACTTC
TRBJ2-3 | TRBV4-2 | TRBD2 | . | CASSPGLAASTDTQYF | TGTGCCAGCAGCCCGGGACTAGCGGCGTCCACAGATACGCAGTATTTT
TRBJ2-1 | TRBV4-1 | TRBD1 | . | CASSQRSPGQGTYNEQFF | TGCGCCAGCAGCCAACGGTCGCCGGGACAGGGGACTTACAATGAGCAGTTCTTC
TRBJ2-7 | TRBV6-5 | . | . | CATLQAGRSYEQYF | TGTGCCACCCTCCAGGCAGGGCGCTCCTACGAGCAGTACTTC
TRBJ2-5 | TRBV2 | TRBD2 | . | CASGTSGVGLQETQYF | TGTGCCAGCGGGACTAGCGGGGTTGGGCTCCAAGAGACCCAGTACTTC
TRBJ2-7 | TRBV6-6 | . | . | CATQGDARDGYEQYF | TGTGCCACCCAGGGGGATGCGCGGGATGGGTACGAGCAGTACTTC